This paragraph covers one TCR beta chain sequence. Its antigen is not yet known. It has no much larger one-base neighbor in the sample; base qualities were not kept. These data are taken from a study of molecular identifiers for immune sequencing clone quantification (dated by TCRdb to the late 2010s). As for the study more broadly: For a replicate experiment, RNA from 20,000 or 100,000 naive CD8 T cells was divided into five aliquots, and four of the five aliquots were sequenced. CD8 T cells were used in a methods study to benchmark molecular-identifier clustering-based TCR repertoire sequencing (MIDCIRS) and TCR RNA copy counting.

Library prep was done by PCR. The sequencer was a NextSeq 500. Bulk TCR libraries were prepared as previously described, using TCR primers listed in Table S5. Purification of total RNA was performed with the Qiagen AllPrep DNA/RNA kit. Reads from multiple sequencing runs of the same library were pooled before analysis. The paper's data handling went like this. Reads were retained only if an exact TCR constant sequence was present, and the retained reads were trimmed to 150 nt and grouped according to their 12-nt molecular barcodes. Within each barcode group, reads were sub-clustered at a 15% Levenshtein threshold, and quality-weighted consensus sequences were built per RNA molecule. Non-functional sequences were discarded, and so were lower-count sequences lying one edit away from another sequence. Barcode sub-clusters with fewer than 20% of the maximum read count were removed, based on fitting two negative binomial distributions. TCRdb applied fastp at Q25 and MiXCR to the public reads, then kept only in-frame beta chains. When rows share a CDR3 protein, they turn into one entry using the most common DNA and genes. V and J calls and clone size were set by TCRdb, not the authors. A total of approximately 320,000 distinct CDR3 sequences appear in this sample, about a quarter of them only once. Of the sample, about 0.7% falls within the top ten clones.

Libraries of naive CD8 T cells were built from anywhere between about 20,000 and 1,000,000 sorted cells, with 10%, 30% or 50% of the purified RNA used. Naive CD8 T cells, defined as CD8+CD4-CCR7+CD45RA+, were FACS-sorted into RLT Plus buffer on a BD FACSAria II. To test detection sensitivity, Jurkat RNA equal to ten TCR copies was added to samples of about 19,000-1,100,000 naive CD8 T cells. Enrichment of CD8 T cells was performed with RosetteSep CD8+ T Cell Enrichment Cocktail and Ficoll-Paque, after which ACK red cell lysis was carried out. General study outcomes and caveats: In CMV-specific effector cells, clones with more than 20 RNA copies contained over 99% of molecules, whereas in naive cells such clones contained under 1% of molecules. Without barcode sub-clustering, chimeric consensus sequences inflated TCR diversity; chimeras reached as high as 47%. Spiked-in Jurkat TCR RNA (approximately 10 copies' worth), which is not part of the donor repertoire, was contained in the naive libraries. The sizes of highly expanded clones could end up underestimated when identical TCR molecules share a barcode. Modeling estimated roughly 3.2 recovered TCR RNA copies per cell, compared with about ten by digital PCR, which implies about 30% capture efficiency. Spiked-in Jurkat TCR RNA equal to a single cell's worth was reported to be detectable even within 1,100,000 naive CD8 T cells.

Cut back by 0 bases and 7 bases, the V and J ends lie 6 bases apart. CDR1 and CDR2 are read off the germline V gene (reference sequence) as LNHNV and YYDKDF. The CDR3 starts with the cysteine, ends with the phenylalanine, and has 13 residues. The read is trimmed to its CDR3 DNA, 39 bases read in frame from base 1. The TCR sequence derives from a human donor in good health. Some libraries in this study had Jurkat cell RNA spiked in. The V gene is TRBV15 and the J gene is TRBJ2-2; the D gene identity is not certain. The sequenced sample consisted of naive CD8+ T cells from blood, with Jurkat cell RNA spiked in. The meaning of the sample's cell subset or site label: FACS-sorted CD8+CD4-CCR7+CD45RA+ naive T cells. In nucleotides, the sequence is TGTGCCACCAGCAGAGAACTTTACGGGGAGCTGTTTTTT. Translated, this gives CATSRELYGELFF.